This TCR beta chain was sequenced for a study of blood T cell repertoires in COVID-19. Across the whole study: PBMCs, B-cell-depleted T cells, or T cells provided the cDNA or gDNA that made up the material.

Recovered status applied to Cohort 3 donors who had two consecutive negative PCRs. It also applied to those with clearance or with symptom resolution. Authors' analysis steps: Cell counts per sample came from amplifying reference gene primers. Data came from immunoSEQ multiplex PCR; TCRdb stores just in-frame clones and leaves some out. That table gives V, J and clone size, and the DNA gave D and trimming. The sample holds under 300,000 clones, 86% seen once. J lost 5 bases, V lost 0 bases, and 5 bases had no gene match. This CDR3 has 16 residues. Germline values: CDR1 LGHDT, CDR2 YNNKEL (reference sequence).

Input material: PBMCs or T cells enriched from blood (not recorded which). The TCR originated in a man aged 18 to 29 who had recovered from COVID-19. This chain connects TRBV3-1 (or the pseudogene TRBV3-2) to TRBJ2-5, with TRBD1 matching over 11 bases. The CDR3 nucleotides are TGTGCCAGCAGCCAAGAAAGGACAGGGGGCCCGGAGACCCAGTACTTC. Translated: CASSQERTGGPETQYF.